A single sample is the source of the 21 T cell receptor beta chains below, sequenced in a study of CD8 T cells in Susac syndrome. Reverse transcription of about 0.5 to 1 ug RNA was carried out with random hexamers. TCRdb used MiXCR to reprocess the immunoSEQ multiplex PCR reads, holding one entry per CDR3 protein. This table has about 200,000 distinct CDR3 sequences, about 95% appearing once. Sequencing was done on a sample of CD4+ T cells from PBMCs. These receptors were collected from a human donor with multiple sclerosis.

This chain joins TRBV30 and TRBJ2-7, with TRBD2 matching over 12 bases. Germline V gene data show CDR1 as GTSNPN and CDR2 as SVGIG (reference sequence). V was clipped by 5 bases and J by 6 bases; unmatched bases: 8. The CDR3 totals 14 residues. This CDR3 reads CAWERLAGEVEQYF. Written as DNA, the CDR3 is TGTGCCTGGGAAAGACTAGCGGGAGAAGTCGAGCAGTACTTC.

The chain joins TRBV5-1 to TRBJ1-1; D is possibly TRBD1 (6 bases). The germline V gene encodes CDR1 SGHRS and CDR2 YFSETQ. The V end was cut by 2 bases, the J end by 0 bases, with 11 bases between. The CDR3 has 15 amino acids. CDR3 nucleotides: TGCGCCAGCAGCTTTGCAGGGGTTTTGAACACTGAAGCTTTCTTT. It specifies CASSFAGVLNTEAFF.

This chain connects TRBV20-1 to TRBJ2-3; no clear D gene. Germline V gene data show CDR1 as DFQATT and CDR2 as SNEGSKA (reference sequence). The CDR3 runs to 12 residues. CDR3 coding DNA: TGCAGCAAAAAGAGCCGCACAGATACGCAGTATTTT. This sequence encodes CSKKSRTDTQYF.

V is TRBV6-1 and J is TRBJ1-1, with D unresolved. Trimming took 6 bases from V and 1 from J, leaving 9 bases between them. The CDR3 extends over 13 amino acids. Germline values: CDR1 MNHNS, CDR2 SASEGT. CDR3 sequence reads: CASRADTNTEAFF. CDR3 nucleotide sequence: TGTGCCAGCAGGGCTGACACGAACACTGAAGCTTTCTTT.

This chain uses TRBV25-1 with TRBJ2-2; D is possibly TRBD1 (5 bases). CDR3 length: 14 amino acids. Trimming left V 3 bases short and J 7 bases short, with 12 bases between. CDR1 MGHDK and CDR2 SYGVNS come from the germline V gene. CDR3 sequence reads: CASSEIRVGGELFF. The CDR3 DNA sequence: TGTGCCAGCAGTGAGATCAGGGTTGGCGGGGAGCTGTTTTTT.

This chain links TRBV20-1 with TRBJ2-5; TRBD1 might be the D (6 bases). Germline V gene sequence: CDR1 DFQATT, CDR2 SNEGSKA (reference sequence). CDR3 size: 12 residues. Trimming pared 5 bases from V and 5 bases from J, leaving 12 bases between. The CDR3 loop reads CSAGTIRETQYF. DNA of the CDR3: TGCAGTGCTGGGACAATAAGGGAGACCCAGTACTTC.

The chain is built from TRBV12-3 or TRBV12-4 and TRBJ1-1, with D unresolved. This CDR3 is 14 amino acids long. Deletions cut 6 bases from V and 4 bases from J, with 15 bases between. DNA for the CDR3: TGTGCCAGCAGCCCTCCGGGAGGGTTCACTGAAGCTTTCTTT. Translation: CASSPPGGFTEAFF.

The genes are TRBV12-3 or TRBV12-4 and TRBJ1-2; D may be TRBD1 (6 bases). The CDR3 is 14 residues long. The V gene lost 5 bases and the J gene lost 4 bases, with 14 bases spanning the gap. The CDR3, as DNA: TGTGCCAGCAGTCCCTACAGGGTGAGCTATGGCTACACCTTC. This translates into CASSPYRVSYGYTF.

The chain combines TRBV11-2 with TRBJ1-2; TRBD1 matches 9 bases. The CDR3 is 13 residues long. Germline CDR1 reads SGHAT; CDR2 reads FQNNGV. With 5 bases clipped from V and 6 bases from J, the junction kept 4 bases outside the gene matches. The CDR3 sequence is CASSERTGDGYTF. The DNA for the CDR3 is TGTGCCAGCAGCGAGCGGACAGGGGATGGCTACACCTTC.

The rearrangement uses TRBV7-8 and TRBJ2-1, with D perhaps matching TRBD2 (5 bases). V lost 1 base to trimming and J lost 6 bases, with 10 bases between them. The germline V gene encodes CDR1 SGHVS and CDR2 FQNEAQ. There are 14 residues in the CDR3. The CDR3 coding sequence is TGTGCCAGCAGCTTAGGTAGCGTAAGCAATGAGCAGTTCTTC. This sequence encodes CASSLGSVSNEQFF.

This chain links TRBV29-1 with TRBJ2-1; D uncertain. V gave up 7 bases and J gave up 6 bases, with 13 bases separating them. The CDR3 loop spans 12 amino acids. The germline V gene has CDR1 SQVTM and CDR2 ANQGSEA. The DNA for the CDR3 is TGCAGCGGCGCGGAGCCCTCCAATGAGCAGTTCTTC. Encoded protein: CSGAEPSNEQFF.

The rearrangement links TRBV27 to TRBJ1-2, with D hard to call. This CDR3 contains 14 residues. Germline V CDR1 and CDR2: MNHEY, SMNVEV (reference sequence). V lost 5 bases and J 8 bases, leaving 18 bases between the germline ends. In DNA form, the CDR3 reads TGTGCCAGCAGTCCACCTCTGTCCGGGCGCGGCTACACCTTC. Residues: CASSPPLSGRGYTF.

J is TRBJ2-3 and V is TRBV20-1; D not certain. Germline CDR1 and CDR2: DFQATT and SNEGSKA (reference sequence). V was shortened by 3 bases and J by 0 bases, with 10 bases between the two germline ends. The CDR3 has 14 amino acids. As DNA, the CDR3 is TGCAGTGCTAGGAAGTCCGGAAGCACAGATACGCAGTATTTT. It yields the protein CSARKSGSTDTQYF.

The rearrangement joins TRBV6-5 to TRBJ1-2, with 7 nucleotides matching TRBD1. Germline CDR1 is MNHEY and CDR2 is SVGAGI. V was clipped by 5 bases and J by 8 bases; unmatched bases: 14. This CDR3 spans 15 amino acids. The CDR3 loop reads CASSLSDRPHRGYTF. CDR3 coding DNA: TGTGCCAGCAGTCTATCGGACAGGCCCCATCGGGGCTACACCTTC.

The chain has TRBV7-2 and TRBJ2-7; TRBD2 might be the D (5 bases). The germline V and J ends were trimmed by 1 base and 4 bases, with 17 bases remaining between them. In germline, CDR1 is SGHTA, CDR2 FQGNSA. CDR3 size: 16 residues. The CDR3: CASSLVLGGSGYEQYF. The DNA of the CDR3 is TGTGCCAGCAGCTTAGTCTTGGGTGGGAGTGGGTACGAGCAGTACTTC.

V gene TRBV29-1 combines with J gene TRBJ1-1; D remains ambiguous. Germline lookup yields CDR1 SQVTM and CDR2 ANQGSEA. The CDR3 extends over 11 amino acids. The V end was cut by 7 bases, the J end by 6 bases, with 12 bases between. CDR3 protein: CSGGSSSEAFF. CDR3 nucleotide sequence: TGCAGCGGGGGAAGCTCCTCTGAAGCTTTCTTT.

The rearrangement links TRBV7-9 to TRBJ2-3; perhaps TRBD2 as D (5 bases). V gave up 3 bases and J gave up 6 bases, with 13 bases separating them. The CDR3 runs to 14 residues. Germline V CDR1 and CDR2: SEHNR, FQNEAQ (reference sequence). The CDR3 here is CASSFVGRSDTQYF. The CDR3 DNA is TGTGCCAGCAGCTTCGTGGGGAGATCCGATACGCAGTATTTT.

V is TRBV30 and J is TRBJ1-1; 7 bases line up with TRBD1. J gave up 3 bases and V 3 bases, and 7 bases lay outside the gene matches. The CDR3 contains 14 residues. Germline-derived CDR1 and CDR2 are GTSNPN and SVGIG (reference sequence). The CDR3 is CAWRSGGRDTEAFF. In DNA form, the CDR3 reads TGTGCCTGGAGATCAGGGGGAAGGGACACTGAAGCTTTCTTT.

The chain couples TRBV5-6 to TRBJ1-5; weak D call: TRBD1 (6 bases). The CDR3 is 16 residues long. Germline V lookup: CDR1 SGHDT, CDR2 YYEEEE. V lost 2 bases to trimming and J lost 0 bases, with 12 bases between them. DNA for the CDR3: TGTGCCAGCAGCTTCGGACAGTTCAGTAGCAATCAGCCCCAGCATTTT. Translation: CASSFGQFSSNQPQHF.

The chain is built from TRBV7-2 and TRBJ1-2; no clear D. The V gene lost 4 bases and the J gene lost 8 bases, with 14 bases spanning the gap. The germline CDR1 and CDR2 sequences are SGHTA and FQGNSA. This CDR3 contains 13 residues. CDR3 nucleotide sequence: TGTGCCAGCAGCTCTGAATGGGAAGGCGGCTACACCTTC. Translation gives CASSSEWEGGYTF.

This chain connects TRBV29-1 to TRBJ1-1; D not resolved. The CDR3 runs 10 residues. V lost 4 bases, J lost 9 bases, and 9 bases lay in between. Germline V gene sequence: CDR1 SQVTM, CDR2 ANQGSEA. The CDR3 DNA reads TGCAGCGTTGGTAGTCTCCAAGCTTTCTTT. This gives the protein CSVGSLQAFF. The whole variable domain, filled in from reference TRBV29-1 and TRBJ1-1, reads SAVISQKPSRDICQRGTSLTIQCQVDSQVTMMFWYRQQPGQSLTLIATANQGSEATYESGFVIDKFPISRPNLTFSTLTVSNMSPEDSSIYLCSVGSLQAFFGQGTRLTVV.